Listed below are T cell receptor beta chains from one sample, sequenced in a study of response to subunit inactivated influenza vaccine. One entry per CDR3 protein, called by TCRdb with MiXCR from the RT-PCR reads. Of some 500,000 distinct CDR3 sequences in the sample, about 15% were seen once. Specimen: CD4+ T cells sorted from PBMCs, collected roughly 24 months after vaccination. These receptors originate from a man between 50 and 69 years old who received an inactivated influenza vaccine. CDR3s include the opening cysteine and the closing phenylalanine or tryptophan. The D gene is left open where the match is weak. The size field is filled for only some rows; it gives once, few, many or a size class.

d_call: -
clone_size: -
v_call: TRBV20-1
j_call: TRBJ2-5
cdr3_aa: CSARFIGLQETQYF
cdr3_nt: TGCAGTGCTAGATTCATCGGGCTCCAAGAGACCCAGTACTTC

d_call: -
clone_size: many
v_call: TRBV28
j_call: TRBJ1-2
cdr3_aa: CASSLSGYGYTF
cdr3_nt: TGTGCCAGCAGTTTATCAGGCTATGGCTACACCTTC

d_call: -
clone_size: many
v_call: TRBV29-1
j_call: TRBJ1-1
cdr3_aa: CSPTRTENTEAFF
cdr3_nt: TGCAGCCCCACCCGGACGGAGAACACTGAAGCTTTCTTT

d_call: -
clone_size: few
v_call: TRBV5-1
j_call: TRBJ2-3
cdr3_aa: CASRDSFKDTQYF
cdr3_nt: TGCGCCAGCAGGGACAGTTTTAAGGATACGCAGTATTTT

d_call: -
clone_size: few
v_call: TRBV11-2
j_call: TRBJ2-1
cdr3_aa: CASSPLGGRGYNEQFF
cdr3_nt: TGTGCCAGCAGCCCCCTTGGGGGACGAGGGTACAATGAGCAGTTCTTC

d_call: -
clone_size: -
v_call: TRBV5-1
j_call: TRBJ1-4
cdr3_aa: CASSLSSLGEKLFF
cdr3_nt: TGCGCCAGCAGCTTGTCGTCGTTAGGAGAAAAACTGTTTTTT

d_call: -
clone_size: -
v_call: TRBV7-8
j_call: TRBJ2-1
cdr3_aa: CASSLILGPYNEQFF
cdr3_nt: TGTGCCAGCAGCTTAATCCTTGGACCTTACAATGAGCAGTTCTTC

d_call: -
clone_size: -
v_call: TRBV4-1
j_call: TRBJ1-2
cdr3_aa: CASSQDARAANYGYTF
cdr3_nt: TGCGCCAGCAGCCAAGATGCCAGGGCCGCTAACTATGGCTACACCTTC

d_call: -
clone_size: -
v_call: TRBV7-2
j_call: TRBJ2-2
cdr3_aa: CASNYGGTNTGELFF
cdr3_nt: TGTGCCAGCAATTACGGGGGCACGAACACCGGGGAGCTGTTTTTT

d_call: -
clone_size: -
v_call: TRBV6-2/TRBV6-3
j_call: TRBJ1-1
cdr3_aa: CASSYSTGGLLAEAFF
cdr3_nt: TGTGCCAGCAGTTACTCCACCGGGGGCCTCTTGGCTGAAGCTTTCTTT

d_call: -
clone_size: -
v_call: TRBV6-1
j_call: TRBJ1-5
cdr3_aa: CASSLRGWSNQPQHF
cdr3_nt: TGTGCCAGCAGTCTCCGGGGTTGGAGCAATCAGCCCCAGCATTTT

d_call: -
clone_size: few
v_call: TRBV14
j_call: TRBJ2-3
cdr3_aa: CASSQRPGTSPDTQYF
cdr3_nt: TGTGCCAGCAGCCAACGTCCCGGGACAAGTCCAGATACGCAGTATTTT

d_call: TRBD1
clone_size: few
v_call: TRBV6-5
j_call: TRBJ2-7
cdr3_aa: CASSYESDRTYEQYF
cdr3_nt: TGTGCCAGCAGTTACGAATCGGACAGGACCTACGAGCAGTACTTC

d_call: -
clone_size: -
v_call: TRBV24-1
j_call: TRBJ2-1
cdr3_aa: CATSDLRGRYNEQFF
cdr3_nt: TGTGCCACCAGTGATTTGCGGGGAAGGTACAATGAGCAGTTCTTC

d_call: -
clone_size: many
v_call: TRBV10-3
j_call: TRBJ1-2
cdr3_aa: CAIRSLGANYGYTF
cdr3_nt: TGTGCCATCAGATCCTTGGGGGCGAACTATGGCTACACCTTC

d_call: -
clone_size: -
v_call: TRBV20-1
j_call: TRBJ1-3
cdr3_aa: CSAGHGGNTIYF
cdr3_nt: TGCAGTGCTGGCCATGGGGGAAACACCATATATTTT

d_call: -
clone_size: few
v_call: TRBV4-2
j_call: TRBJ2-7
cdr3_aa: CASSQDLVLAAYEQYF
cdr3_nt: TGTGCCAGCAGCCAAGATCTAGTACTAGCAGCTTACGAGCAGTACTTC

d_call: -
clone_size: -
v_call: TRBV5-1
j_call: TRBJ2-3
cdr3_aa: CASSLGRLRGPSTDTQYF
cdr3_nt: TGCGCCAGCAGCTTGGGGAGGCTGCGGGGGCCGAGCACAGATACGCAGTATTTT

d_call: TRBD2
clone_size: -
v_call: TRBV5-1
j_call: TRBJ2-5
cdr3_aa: CASSFKAGGEETQYF
cdr3_nt: TGCGCCAGCAGCTTTAAAGCGGGAGGTGAAGAGACCCAGTACTTC

d_call: -
clone_size: -
v_call: TRBV7-9
j_call: TRBJ1-4
cdr3_aa: CASSSGQPHRGEKLFF
cdr3_nt: TGTGCCAGCAGCTCCGGACAGCCTCACCGGGGTGAAAAACTGTTTTTT

d_call: -
clone_size: few
v_call: TRBV6-5
j_call: TRBJ1-3
cdr3_aa: CASSYSRGTGNTIYF
cdr3_nt: TGTGCCAGCAGTTACTCGAGGGGAACTGGAAACACCATATATTTT

d_call: -
clone_size: once
v_call: TRBV4-3
j_call: TRBJ1-2
cdr3_aa: CASSQDLFPNYGYTF
cdr3_nt: TGCGCCAGCAGCCAAGATCTGTTTCCTAACTATGGCTACACCTTC

d_call: -
clone_size: few
v_call: TRBV14
j_call: TRBJ2-6
cdr3_aa: CASSPTGGANVLTF
cdr3_nt: TGTGCCAGCAGTCCGACAGGTGGGGCCAACGTCCTGACTTTC

d_call: -
clone_size: -
v_call: TRBV12-3/TRBV12-4
j_call: TRBJ1-6
cdr3_aa: CASRLGQQGSSPLHF
cdr3_nt: TGTGCCAGCAGACTTGGGCAGCAAGGTAGTTCACCCCTCCACTTT

d_call: -
clone_size: -
v_call: TRBV20-1
j_call: TRBJ2-2
cdr3_aa: CSARRGAKGGELFF
cdr3_nt: TGCAGTGCTAGAAGGGGGGCAAAAGGCGGGGAGCTGTTTTTT

d_call: -
clone_size: few
v_call: TRBV12-3/TRBV12-4
j_call: TRBJ2-7
cdr3_aa: CASSLALSGRSYEQYF
cdr3_nt: TGTGCCAGCAGTTTAGCGCTTTCGGGGCGGTCCTACGAGCAGTACTTC

d_call: TRBD1
clone_size: -
v_call: TRBV7-8
j_call: TRBJ2-7
cdr3_aa: CASSLDRGLFLEQYF
cdr3_nt: TGTGCCAGCAGCTTAGACAGGGGGTTATTCCTCGAGCAGTACTTC

d_call: TRBD2
clone_size: -
v_call: TRBV4-2
j_call: TRBJ2-5
cdr3_aa: CASSQDLTSGGRETQYF
cdr3_nt: TGTGCCAGCAGCCAAGATCTCACTAGCGGGGGGCGAGAGACCCAGTACTTC

d_call: -
clone_size: -
v_call: TRBV28
j_call: TRBJ2-3
cdr3_aa: CASSSTTGLLLADTQYF
cdr3_nt: TGTGCCAGCAGTTCCACTACGGGGCTCCTTCTTGCAGATACGCAGTATTTT

d_call: TRBD2
clone_size: few
v_call: TRBV5-1
j_call: TRBJ2-2
cdr3_aa: CASSGSISTGELFF
cdr3_nt: TGCGCCAGTAGCGGGAGTATTAGCACCGGGGAGCTGTTTTTT

d_call: TRBD2
clone_size: few
v_call: TRBV7-9
j_call: TRBJ2-1
cdr3_aa: CASSLTSGGANEQFF
cdr3_nt: TGTGCCAGCAGCTTGACTAGCGGGGGGGCCAATGAGCAGTTCTTC

d_call: TRBD1
clone_size: -
v_call: TRBV7-8
j_call: TRBJ1-2
cdr3_aa: CASSIRDRGGYGYTF
cdr3_nt: TGTGCCAGCAGCATCCGGGACAGGGGTGGCTATGGCTACACCTTC

d_call: TRBD2
clone_size: -
v_call: TRBV9
j_call: TRBJ2-5
cdr3_aa: CASSVAGGPIETQYF
cdr3_nt: TGTGCCAGCAGCGTAGCGGGAGGGCCGATAGAGACCCAGTACTTC

d_call: -
clone_size: -
v_call: TRBV11-1
j_call: TRBJ2-2
cdr3_aa: CASRRGIHTRTASNTGELFF
cdr3_nt: TGTGCCAGCAGGAGGGGAATACATACAAGGACAGCCTCGAACACCGGGGAGCTGTTTTTT

d_call: TRBD2
clone_size: -
v_call: TRBV4-1
j_call: TRBJ2-7
cdr3_aa: CASSLGLAGVLSYEQYF
cdr3_nt: TGCGCCAGCAGCCTGGGACTAGCGGGAGTCCTCTCCTACGAGCAGTACTTC

d_call: TRBD2
clone_size: few
v_call: TRBV5-1
j_call: TRBJ2-1
cdr3_aa: CASSLLSGGAGEQFF
cdr3_nt: TGCGCCAGCAGCTTGTTAAGCGGGGGGGCCGGTGAGCAGTTCTTC

d_call: TRBD2
clone_size: few
v_call: TRBV4-1
j_call: TRBJ2-1
cdr3_aa: CASSQSAGQPPTSGRHNEQFF
cdr3_nt: TGCGCCAGCAGCCAATCCGCCGGACAGCCACCAACTAGCGGGAGGCACAATGAGCAGTTCTTC

d_call: -
clone_size: -
v_call: TRBV6-2/TRBV6-3
j_call: TRBJ2-7
cdr3_aa: CASRPDSAYEQYF
cdr3_nt: TGTGCCAGCAGACCTGACAGCGCCTACGAGCAGTACTTC

d_call: TRBD2
clone_size: few
v_call: TRBV20-1
j_call: TRBJ2-1
cdr3_aa: CSATRGGGGKYEQFF
cdr3_nt: TGCAGTGCTACCCGTGGGGGCGGGGGGAAGTATGAGCAGTTCTTC

d_call: TRBD1
clone_size: -
v_call: TRBV9
j_call: TRBJ2-7
cdr3_aa: CASSAQTGWAYEQYF
cdr3_nt: TGTGCCAGCAGCGCCCAGACAGGGTGGGCCTACGAGCAGTACTTC

d_call: TRBD2
clone_size: -
v_call: TRBV28
j_call: TRBJ2-5
cdr3_aa: CASSLLNSGLETQYF
cdr3_nt: TGTGCCAGCAGTTTATTAAATAGCGGGCTAGAGACCCAGTACTTC

d_call: -
clone_size: once
v_call: TRBV7-2
j_call: TRBJ2-7
cdr3_aa: CASSPRWGSYEQYF
cdr3_nt: TGTGCCAGCAGCCCCAGGTGGGGCTCCTACGAGCAGTACTTC

d_call: -
clone_size: -
v_call: TRBV4-1
j_call: TRBJ1-3
cdr3_aa: CASSQVRDRSGNTIYF
cdr3_nt: TGCGCCAGCAGCCAAGTACGAGACCGCTCTGGAAACACCATATATTTT

d_call: -
clone_size: -
v_call: TRBV10-3
j_call: TRBJ2-1
cdr3_aa: CATQGRNEQFF
cdr3_nt: TGTGCCACCCAGGGGCGGAATGAGCAGTTCTTC

d_call: TRBD2
clone_size: few
v_call: TRBV6-2/TRBV6-3
j_call: TRBJ2-2
cdr3_aa: CASSWTSGGANTGELFF
cdr3_nt: TGTGCCAGCAGTTGGACTAGCGGGGGGGCGAACACCGGGGAGCTGTTTTTT

d_call: -
clone_size: few
v_call: TRBV4-3
j_call: TRBJ1-1
cdr3_aa: CASSQDLGAAEAFF
cdr3_nt: TGCGCCAGCAGCCAAGATCTGGGGGCGGCTGAAGCTTTCTTT

d_call: -
clone_size: few
v_call: TRBV24-1
j_call: TRBJ2-1
cdr3_aa: CATSDGVRVGYNEQFF
cdr3_nt: TGTGCCACCAGTGACGGCGTGCGGGTAGGGTACAATGAGCAGTTCTTC

d_call: TRBD1
clone_size: -
v_call: TRBV6-5
j_call: TRBJ2-7
cdr3_aa: CASSYAGQGVFEQYF
cdr3_nt: TGTGCCAGCAGTTACGCAGGACAGGGGGTGTTCGAGCAGTACTTC

d_call: TRBD2
clone_size: -
v_call: TRBV20-1
j_call: TRBJ2-3
cdr3_aa: CTLRTPGLAASTDTQYF
cdr3_nt: TGCACGCTACGGACTCCGGGACTAGCAGCTAGCACAGATACGCAGTATTTT

d_call: TRBD1
clone_size: many
v_call: TRBV29-1
j_call: TRBJ2-7
cdr3_aa: CSVAQGSEQYF
cdr3_nt: TGCAGCGTCGCACAGGGGTCCGAGCAGTACTTC